Listed below are T cell receptor beta chains from one sample, sequenced in a study of T cell changes during pregnancy in multiple sclerosis. Produced via immunoSEQ multiplex PCR; TCRdb's table is partial and in-frame only. The sample carries approximately 28,000 clones, around 90% recorded once. The sequences come from peripheral blood, collected in the first trimester of pregnancy. The source of these receptors is a female donor in good health, enrolled as a control in a pregnancy study. CDR3s include the opening cysteine and the closing phenylalanine or tryptophan. Each record gives: J gene, D gene, clone size, V gene, CDR3 DNA, CDR3 protein. The D gene is left open where the match is weak. The size field is filled for only some rows; it gives once, few, many or a size class.

j_call: TRBJ1-1; d_call: TRBD1; clone_size: -; v_call: TRBV14; cdr3_nt: TGTGCCAGCGCTCGACAGGGGAACACTGAAGCTTTCTTT; cdr3_aa: CASARQGNTEAFF
j_call: TRBJ1-4; d_call: -; clone_size: -; v_call: TRBV7-8; cdr3_nt: TGTGCCAGCAGCAACCGGGACTTCAGTCGCGTGAAACTGTTTTTT; cdr3_aa: CASSNRDFSRVKLFF
j_call: TRBJ1-5; d_call: TRBD1; clone_size: -; v_call: TRBV19; cdr3_nt: TGTGCCAGTTGGGGCCCGGGACAGGGAGATCAGCCCCAGCATTTT; cdr3_aa: CASWGPGQGDQPQHF
j_call: TRBJ1-1; d_call: -; clone_size: once; v_call: TRBV19; cdr3_nt: TGTGCCAGTAGTACCTCGCGGGTTGAAGCTTTCTTT; cdr3_aa: CASSTSRVEAFF
j_call: TRBJ2-5; d_call: -; clone_size: -; v_call: TRBV9; cdr3_nt: TGTGCCAGCAGCGTAACGTTAGTGGAGACCCAGTACTTC; cdr3_aa: CASSVTLVETQYF
j_call: TRBJ2-5; d_call: TRBD2; clone_size: -; v_call: TRBV19; cdr3_nt: TGTGCCAGTAGTATGGGGGGGAAGGGGCGAGAGACCCAGTACTTC; cdr3_aa: CASSMGGKGRETQYF
j_call: TRBJ2-2; d_call: -; clone_size: -; v_call: TRBV6-1; cdr3_nt: TGTGCCAGCATCCGGACAGCAACTTCCACCGGGGAGCTGTTTTTT; cdr3_aa: CASIRTATSTGELFF
j_call: TRBJ1-1; d_call: TRBD1; clone_size: -; v_call: TRBV9; cdr3_nt: TGTGCCAGCAGCTCCCGAACAGGGGGCACAACTGAAGCTTTCTTT; cdr3_aa: CASSSRTGGTTEAFF
j_call: TRBJ2-5; d_call: TRBD2; clone_size: -; v_call: TRBV6-5; cdr3_nt: TGTGCCAGCAGCCTCCCGACTAGCGGGCAAGAGACCCAGTACTTC; cdr3_aa: CASSLPTSGQETQYF
j_call: TRBJ1-1; d_call: -; clone_size: -; v_call: TRBV27; cdr3_nt: TGTGCCAGCAGTTTTCGAGGTAGGAACACTGAAGCTTTCTTT; cdr3_aa: CASSFRGRNTEAFF
j_call: TRBJ2-4; d_call: TRBD2; clone_size: -; v_call: TRBV27; cdr3_nt: TGTGCCAGCAGTTTAAGGGCCTACAGGGGACTAGCGGACATAGCCAAAAACATTCAGTACTTC; cdr3_aa: CASSLRAYRGLADIAKNIQYF
j_call: TRBJ1-1; d_call: TRBD1; clone_size: -; v_call: TRBV13; cdr3_nt: TGTGCCAGCAGCTTTCGACAGGGACGGCTAGGGAACACTGAAGCTTTCTTT; cdr3_aa: CASSFRQGRLGNTEAFF
j_call: TRBJ2-5; d_call: TRBD2; clone_size: -; v_call: TRBV7-9; cdr3_nt: TGTGCCAGCAGCTTCGATGGGGGGGGAGAGACCCAGTACTTC; cdr3_aa: CASSFDGGGETQYF
j_call: TRBJ2-1; d_call: TRBD2; clone_size: -; v_call: TRBV9; cdr3_nt: TGTGCCAGCAGCGTAGTGGCGGGAGGGCCGTGGAATGAGCAGTTCTTC; cdr3_aa: CASSVVAGGPWNEQFF
j_call: TRBJ2-3; d_call: -; clone_size: -; v_call: TRBV11-2; cdr3_nt: TGTGCCAGCAGCTTAGTTTCCCTACGGGGCACAGATACGCAGTATTTT; cdr3_aa: CASSLVSLRGTDTQYF
j_call: TRBJ1-1; d_call: -; clone_size: -; v_call: TRBV28; cdr3_nt: TGTGCCAGCAGCGCAAGGGGAGCTTTCTTT; cdr3_aa: CASSARGAFF
j_call: TRBJ2-2; d_call: -; clone_size: -; v_call: TRBV30; cdr3_nt: TGTGCCTGGAGTGCGGGGGCGAACACCGGGGAGCTGTTTTTT; cdr3_aa: CAWSAGANTGELFF
j_call: TRBJ2-2; d_call: TRBD2; clone_size: -; v_call: TRBV15; cdr3_nt: TGTGCCACCAGCAGAGATTTAGGCGGGAGGGCCTTAGGCGGGGAGCTGTTTTTT; cdr3_aa: CATSRDLGGRALGGELFF
j_call: TRBJ1-2; d_call: TRBD1; clone_size: -; v_call: TRBV2; cdr3_nt: TGTGCCAGCAGGGACAGGCTCAATTGTTTC; cdr3_aa: CASRDRLNCF
j_call: TRBJ1-2; d_call: -; clone_size: -; v_call: TRBV6-1; cdr3_nt: TGTGCCAGCAGTAATCCAGGGGTGAACTATGGCTACACCTTC; cdr3_aa: CASSNPGVNYGYTF
j_call: TRBJ2-1; d_call: -; clone_size: -; v_call: TRBV4-1; cdr3_nt: TGCGCCAGCAGCCCAGGAGAGCTTCCGGGGTACAATGAGCAGTTCTTC; cdr3_aa: CASSPGELPGYNEQFF
j_call: TRBJ1-1; d_call: -; clone_size: once; v_call: TRBV2; cdr3_nt: TGTGCCAGCAACCCCGTTGGGAGCGGCACTGAAGCTTTCTTT; cdr3_aa: CASNPVGSGTEAFF
j_call: TRBJ1-2; d_call: -; clone_size: -; v_call: TRBV19; cdr3_nt: TGTGCCAGTAGTATAGTCAGGGGTCTGGCGGGGGTTCGGTACACCTTC; cdr3_aa: CASSIVRGLAGVRYTF
j_call: TRBJ1-2; d_call: -; clone_size: -; v_call: TRBV29-1; cdr3_nt: TGCAGCGTGGGCGGGGCAGATGGCTACACCTTC; cdr3_aa: CSVGGADGYTF
j_call: TRBJ1-2; d_call: TRBD1; clone_size: -; v_call: TRBV6-1; cdr3_nt: TGTGCCAGCAGTGAGGGGCAGGGGGCGGGACACACCTTC; cdr3_aa: CASSEGQGAGHTF
j_call: TRBJ1-6; d_call: TRBD1; clone_size: -; v_call: TRBV5-6; cdr3_nt: TGTGCCAGCAGCTCCGAGGGACAGAGCTCCTATAATTCACCCCTCCACTTT; cdr3_aa: CASSSEGQSSYNSPLHF
j_call: TRBJ1-2; d_call: -; clone_size: once; v_call: TRBV21-1; cdr3_nt: TGTGCCAGCAGCAAAGAGGGGGACAGATTAGGGTTTTGTGGCTACACCTTC; cdr3_aa: CASSKEGDRLGFCGYTF
j_call: TRBJ1-2; d_call: -; clone_size: -; v_call: TRBV27; cdr3_nt: TGTGCCAGCAGTTCAACAGGGTTTGTCTTCTCTGGCTACACCTTC; cdr3_aa: CASSSTGFVFSGYTF
j_call: TRBJ1-1; d_call: -; clone_size: -; v_call: TRBV11-2; cdr3_nt: TGTGCCAGCAGCTTAGTGGGAGGGGTGGGCACTGAAGCTTTCTTT; cdr3_aa: CASSLVGGVGTEAFF
j_call: TRBJ2-7; d_call: TRBD2; clone_size: -; v_call: TRBV19; cdr3_nt: TGTGCCAGTAGTCGGCTAGCGGGAGCCTACGAGCAGTACTTC; cdr3_aa: CASSRLAGAYEQYF
j_call: TRBJ1-1; d_call: -; clone_size: -; v_call: TRBV21-1; cdr3_nt: TGTGCCAGCAGCAAAGCTGGGGGAGGGAACACTGAAGCTTTCTTT; cdr3_aa: CASSKAGGGNTEAFF
j_call: TRBJ2-1; d_call: TRBD2; clone_size: -; v_call: TRBV29-1; cdr3_nt: TGCAGCGTCGCCTCCCGGGGGGGTGCGGGCTACAATGAGCAGTTCTTC; cdr3_aa: CSVASRGGAGYNEQFF
j_call: TRBJ1-4; d_call: -; clone_size: once; v_call: TRBV18; cdr3_nt: TGTGCCAGCTCACCGCCTGGCGAAAAACTGTTTTTT; cdr3_aa: CASSPPGEKLFF
j_call: TRBJ1-2; d_call: -; clone_size: -; v_call: TRBV6-5; cdr3_nt: TGTGCCAGCAGTCCACCGGGACTTGAGTATGGCTACACCTTC; cdr3_aa: CASSPPGLEYGYTF
j_call: TRBJ2-1; d_call: TRBD2; clone_size: -; v_call: TRBV11-2; cdr3_nt: TGTGCCAGCAGCGTTACTAGCGGGCGGGAAATGGAGCAGTTCTTC; cdr3_aa: CASSVTSGREMEQFF
j_call: TRBJ1-5; d_call: -; clone_size: -; v_call: TRBV6-5; cdr3_nt: TGTGCCAGCAGAAGCCCCCATAGCAATCAGCCCCAGCATTTT; cdr3_aa: CASRSPHSNQPQHF
j_call: TRBJ2-5; d_call: TRBD1; clone_size: -; v_call: TRBV18; cdr3_nt: TGTGCCAGCTCACCTCAGGGGGCAAGAGAGACCCAGTACTTC; cdr3_aa: CASSPQGARETQYF
j_call: TRBJ1-5; d_call: TRBD1; clone_size: medium-sized; v_call: TRBV7-2; cdr3_nt: TGTGCCAGCAGTTCTGACAGGGTCGGTCAGCCCCAGCATTTT; cdr3_aa: CASSSDRVGQPQHF
j_call: TRBJ1-3; d_call: TRBD1; clone_size: -; v_call: TRBV13; cdr3_nt: TGTGCCAGCAGCTGGGGGACAGGGGCAGACACCATATATTTT; cdr3_aa: CASSWGTGADTIYF
j_call: TRBJ1-3; d_call: TRBD1; clone_size: -; v_call: TRBV2; cdr3_nt: TGTGCCAGTAACCTCCCGGGACAGGGAGACGACACCATATATTTT; cdr3_aa: CASNLPGQGDDTIYF
j_call: TRBJ1-1; d_call: TRBD1; clone_size: -; v_call: TRBV10-1; cdr3_nt: TGCGCCAGCAGTGAACAGACTACAGGGGTGAGAGCTTTCTTT; cdr3_aa: CASSEQTTGVRAFF
j_call: TRBJ2-5; d_call: TRBD1; clone_size: once; v_call: TRBV9; cdr3_nt: TGTGCCAGCAGCTTCGACAGGGTTGACGAGACCCAGTACTTC; cdr3_aa: CASSFDRVDETQYF
j_call: TRBJ1-2; d_call: -; clone_size: -; v_call: TRBV19; cdr3_nt: TGTGCCAGTAGTATAGGTGGGGGGAATAACTATGGCTACACCTTC; cdr3_aa: CASSIGGGNNYGYTF
j_call: TRBJ2-1; d_call: -; clone_size: -; v_call: TRBV10-3; cdr3_nt: TGTGCCATCAGTGAGTCTCCCCCAGCCGGGACAAACAATGAGCAGTTCTTC; cdr3_aa: CAISESPPAGTNNEQFF
j_call: TRBJ1-3; d_call: -; clone_size: -; v_call: TRBV7-2; cdr3_nt: TGTGCCAGCAGCTTAGCGGCAGGAAGCTCTGGAAACACCATATATTTT; cdr3_aa: CASSLAAGSSGNTIYF
j_call: TRBJ2-3; d_call: TRBD1; clone_size: -; v_call: TRBV10-3; cdr3_nt: TGTGCCATCATGCGAGACAGGGGAAGCACAGATACGCAGTATTTT; cdr3_aa: CAIMRDRGSTDTQYF
j_call: TRBJ1-1; d_call: -; clone_size: -; v_call: TRBV30; cdr3_nt: TGTGCCTGGAACCGGGGTAACACTGAAGCTTTCTTT; cdr3_aa: CAWNRGNTEAFF
j_call: TRBJ2-3; d_call: TRBD2; clone_size: -; v_call: TRBV28; cdr3_nt: TGTGCCAGCAGTTTATCTGCGGGGGGGCCGGCAGATACGCAGTATTTT; cdr3_aa: CASSLSAGGPADTQYF
j_call: TRBJ1-2; d_call: -; clone_size: -; v_call: TRBV19; cdr3_nt: TGTGCCAGTAGTATAGATCGGGGAGGGCGTTATGGCTACACCTTC; cdr3_aa: CASSIDRGGRYGYTF
j_call: TRBJ2-2; d_call: -; clone_size: -; v_call: TRBV6-5; cdr3_nt: TGTGCCAGCAGTCAGTATAACGTGAACACCGGGGAGCTGTTTTTT; cdr3_aa: CASSQYNVNTGELFF
j_call: TRBJ2-2; d_call: -; clone_size: -; v_call: TRBV13; cdr3_nt: TGTGCCAGCAGCTTAGGATTATTGACAGGCCTTCAGGGCACCGGGGAGCTGTTTTTT; cdr3_aa: CASSLGLLTGLQGTGELFF
j_call: TRBJ1-1; d_call: -; clone_size: -; v_call: TRBV5-4; cdr3_nt: TGTGCCTTTTTCGGGGGAAACACTGAAGCTTTCTTT; cdr3_aa: CAFFGGNTEAFF
j_call: TRBJ1-5; d_call: -; clone_size: once; v_call: TRBV15; cdr3_nt: TGTGCCACCAGCAGCGAGGACTGGGGAGGGTATAGCAATCAGCCCCAGCATTTT; cdr3_aa: CATSSEDWGGYSNQPQHF
j_call: TRBJ2-5; d_call: -; clone_size: -; v_call: TRBV7-6; cdr3_nt: TGTGCCAGCAGCTTATCGGCAGGGAAAGAGACCCAGTACTTC; cdr3_aa: CASSLSAGKETQYF
j_call: TRBJ2-2; d_call: TRBD2; clone_size: -; v_call: TRBV27; cdr3_nt: TGTGCCAGCAGGGGACTAGCGGGATTGGAGCTGTTTTTT; cdr3_aa: CASRGLAGLELFF